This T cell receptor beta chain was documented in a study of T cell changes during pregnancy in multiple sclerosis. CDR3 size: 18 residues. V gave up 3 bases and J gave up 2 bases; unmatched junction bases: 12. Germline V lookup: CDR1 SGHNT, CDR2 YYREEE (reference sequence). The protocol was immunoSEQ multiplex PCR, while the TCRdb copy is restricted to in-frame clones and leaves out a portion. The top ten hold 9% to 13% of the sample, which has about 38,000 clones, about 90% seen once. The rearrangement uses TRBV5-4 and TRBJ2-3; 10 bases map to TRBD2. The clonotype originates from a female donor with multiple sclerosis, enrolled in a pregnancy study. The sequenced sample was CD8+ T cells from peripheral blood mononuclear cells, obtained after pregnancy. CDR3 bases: TGTGCCAGCAGCTCCAACTATCGAGGACTAGCGGCCACAGATACGCAGTATTTT. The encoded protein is CASSSNYRGLAATDTQYF. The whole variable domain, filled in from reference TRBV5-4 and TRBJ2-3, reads ETGVTQSPTHLIKTRGQQVTLRCSSQSGHNTVSWYQQALGQGPQFIFQYYREEENGRGNFPPRFSGLQFPNYSSELNVNALELDDSALYLCASSSNYRGLAATDTQYFGPGTRLTVL.